These 27 T cell receptor beta chains originate from one sample sequenced in a study of blood T cell repertoires in COVID-19. Produced via immunoSEQ multiplex PCR; TCRdb's table is partial and in-frame only. This table holds roughly 260,000 clones, roughly 87% found once. Sequences were obtained from PBMCs or T cells enriched from blood (not recorded which). The receptors stem from a woman aged 25 to 39 with acute COVID-19.

This chain links TRBV25-1 with TRBJ2-5; TRBD2 might be the D (6 bases). The CDR3 length is 16 residues. CDR1 is MGHDK and CDR2 is SYGVNS in the germline V gene. Trimming pared 3 bases from V and 4 bases from J, leaving 18 bases between. The CDR3 bases are TGTGCCAGCAGTGAGGGCAGCGGGCCTGGGGGAGAGACCCAGTACTTC. It specifies CASSEGSGPGGETQYF.

The chain is built from TRBV6-1 and TRBJ2-7; the match to TRBD2 covers 8 bases. Germline V gene lookup returns CDR1 MNHNS and CDR2 SASEGT. The CDR3 spans 16 residues. J lost 7 bases, V lost 0 bases, and 11 bases had no gene match. The CDR3 loop reads CASSEALGAGGGEQYF. For the CDR3, the DNA is TGTGCCAGCAGTGAAGCCCTTGGGGCGGGGGGAGGTGAGCAGTACTTC.

This clone was seen a handful of times. This sequence joins TRBV18 and TRBJ1-1; TRBD1 matches at 8 bases. Trimming took 5 bases from V and 11 from J; bases not matched to a gene: 10. CDR1 and CDR2 from the germline V gene are KGHSH and LQKENI. CDR3 size: 13 residues. CDR3 region: CASSSERQGWAFF. The DNA of the CDR3 is TGTGCCAGCTCATCCGAACGACAGGGGTGGGCTTTCTTT.

The J gene is TRBJ2-3, the V gene TRBV2; D is possibly TRBD2 (6 bases). CDR1 SNHLY and CDR2 FYNNEI come from the germline V gene. This CDR3 contains 15 residues. Trimming shortened V by 6 bases and J by 3 bases, and 16 bases separated the two germline ends. In nucleotides, the CDR3 is TGTGCCAGCAGGACCTCTAGCGCTATGACAGATACGCAGTATTTT. The encoded protein is CASRTSSAMTDTQYF.

The chain couples TRBV28 to TRBJ1-2, with D tentatively TRBD1 (6 bases). There are 11 residues in the CDR3. Trimming removed 5 bases at V and 8 bases at J, with 9 bases between. Germline CDR1 MDHEN, CDR2 SYDVKM. This chain's CDR3 is CASSPGQGYTF. The DNA of the CDR3 is TGTGCCAGCAGTCCCGGACAGGGCTACACCTTC.

The V and J genes are TRBV6-5 and TRBJ2-5, with a possible D match to TRBD2 (6 bases). V dropped 6 bases and J dropped 5 bases, with 16 bases sitting between them. The CDR3 has 14 amino acids. Germline V gives CDR1 MNHEY, CDR2 SVGAGI. The DNA of the CDR3 is TGTGCCAGCAGGTCGCCGGGACTTCGGGAGACCCAGTACTTC. This encodes CASRSPGLRETQYF.

The V gene is TRBV18, the J gene TRBJ1-4; tentative D call: TRBD1 (5 bases). Germline CDR1 is KGHSH and CDR2 is LQKENI. V lost 6 bases, J lost 7 bases, and 15 bases lay in between. The CDR3 is made up of 14 amino acids. CDR3 nucleotides: TGTGCCAGCTCGGTCTTTCAGGGCGGTGAAAAACTGTTTTTT. It codes for CASSVFQGGEKLFF.

CDR3 region: CASSPDSSHYFYGYTF. DNA of the CDR3: TGTGCCAGCAGTCCAGATTCGAGCCACTATTTCTATGGCTACACCTTC. V gene TRBV27 combines with J gene TRBJ1-2; no clear D gene. Germline CDR1 reads MNHEY; CDR2 reads SMNVEV (reference sequence). V was clipped by 5 bases and J by 4 bases, with 20 bases between them. The CDR3 consists of 16 residues.

The chain recombines TRBV28 with TRBJ1-6; D possibly corresponds to TRBD1 (5 bases). V dropped 5 bases and J dropped 8 bases, with 19 bases sitting between them. The CDR3 runs 16 residues. The germline V gene has CDR1 MDHEN and CDR2 SYDVKM. The CDR3 coding sequence is TGTGCCAGCAGTACACTGACCAGGGTTACGGATTCACCCCTCCACTTT. It is translated as CASSTLTRVTDSPLHF.

The chain joins TRBV28 to TRBJ2-7, with 9 bases aligning to TRBD1. With V trimmed by 8 bases and J by 3 bases, 14 bases remained unmatched. This CDR3 region has 16 residues. The germline V gene encodes CDR1 MDHEN and CDR2 SYDVKM. The CDR3 bases are TGTGCCAGCTCCCAGGACAGGGGATTGGTGCGCTACGAGCAGTACTTC. Its protein is CASSQDRGLVRYEQYF. Based on the CDR3 plus reference TRBV28 and TRBJ2-7, the full variable domain is DVKVTQSSRYLVKRTGEKVFLECVQDMDHENMFWYRQDPGLGLRLIYFSYDVKMKEKGDIPEGYSVSREKKERFSLILESASTNQTSMYLCASSQDRGLVRYEQYFGPGTRLTVT.

To note about this clone: A much larger clonotype is one base distant, so this may be a read error. The chain uses TRBV13 and TRBJ2-7; tentative D call: TRBD1 (6 bases). With 3 bases removed from V and 2 bases from J, the gap between germline ends came to 8 bases. Germline loops: CDR1 PRHDT, CDR2 FYEKMQ (reference sequence). The CDR3 is 13 amino acids. The CDR3 sequence is CASSFTGTYEQYF. CDR3 nucleotide sequence: TGTGCCAGCAGCTTTACAGGGACCTACGAGCAGTACTTC.

V gene TRBV7-8 combines with J gene TRBJ1-6; TRBD1 is a possible D gene (6 bases). V was pared by 5 bases and J by 1 base, with 12 bases between. The CDR3 runs 16 residues. Germline V gives CDR1 SGHVS, CDR2 FQNEAQ. Here the CDR3 reads CASSKFGTSYNSPLHF. As DNA, the CDR3 is TGTGCCAGCAGCAAATTCGGGACATCCTATAATTCACCCCTCCACTTT. Complete variable domain (other parts from reference TRBV7-8 and TRBJ1-6): GAGVSQSPRYKVAKRGQDVALRCDPISGHVSLFWYQQALGQGPEFLTYFQNEAQLDKSGLPSDRFFAERPEGSVSTLKIQRTQQEDSAVYLCASSKFGTSYNSPLHFGNGTRLTVT.

The rearrangement links TRBV29-1 to TRBJ1-1; no clear D. Germline lookup yields CDR1 SQVTM and CDR2 ANQGSEA. The CDR3 covers 12 residues. The V gene lost 7 bases and the J gene lost 0 bases, with 9 bases spanning the gap. CDR3 region: CSADDMNTEAFF. As DNA, the CDR3 is TGCAGCGCGGACGACATGAACACTGAAGCTTTCTTT.

The chain couples TRBV5-6 to TRBJ2-3; 10 positions match TRBD2. This CDR3 is built from 14 residues. CDR1 SGHDT and CDR2 YYEEEE come from the germline V gene. J lost 6 bases, V lost 1 base, and 2 bases had no gene match. In nucleotides, the CDR3 is TGTGCCAGCAGCTTGAGCGGGGGGGCGGATACGCAGTATTTT. Translating it yields CASSLSGGADTQYF. Full variable domain (remainder filled in from reference TRBV5-6 and TRBJ2-3): DAGVTQSPTHLIKTRGQQVTLRCSPKSGHDTVSWYQQALGQGPQFIFQYYEEEERQRGNFPDRFSGHQFPNYSSELNVNALLLGDSALYLCASSLSGGADTQYFGPGTRLTVL.

The rearrangement uses TRBV28 and TRBJ1-4; 7 nucleotides align to TRBD1. The CDR3 contains 17 residues. J was trimmed by 2 bases and V by 5 bases; bases with no gene match: 11. In germline, CDR1 is MDHEN, CDR2 SYDVKM. CDR3 sequence reads: CASSPIGTAETNEKLFF. CDR3 sequence (DNA): TGTGCCAGCAGTCCAATCGGGACAGCTGAGACTAATGAAAAACTGTTTTTT. Variable domain in full (rest from reference TRBV28 and TRBJ1-4): DVKVTQSSRYLVKRTGEKVFLECVQDMDHENMFWYRQDPGLGLRLIYFSYDVKMKEKGDIPEGYSVSREKKERFSLILESASTNQTSMYLCASSPIGTAETNEKLFFGSGTQLSVL.

Comment on this clone: Other DNA sequences in this sample translate to the same CDR3. The V call is TRBV29-1, the J call TRBJ1-1; D is unclear. There are 12 residues in the CDR3. The germline V gene has CDR1 SQVTM and CDR2 ANQGSEA. V shed 4 bases and J shed 1 base, with 7 bases lying between them. The CDR3, as DNA: TGCAGCGTTGGCGGCGGGAACACTGAAGCTTTCTTT. It encodes CSVGGGNTEAFF.

The sample holds a few counts of this clone. The chain carries TRBV3-1 (or the pseudogene TRBV3-2) and TRBJ1-1, with D maybe TRBD1 (6 bases). V lost 2 bases, J lost 4 bases, and 11 bases lay in between. CDR1 and CDR2 (germline): LGHDT, YNNKEL (reference sequence). The CDR3 loop spans 14 amino acids. CDR3 residues: CASSQHRGTTEAFF. The CDR3 nucleotides read TGTGCCAGCAGCCAACATAGGGGGACCACTGAAGCTTTCTTT.

The chain carries TRBV5-1 and TRBJ2-7, with 10 bases lining up with TRBD1. The length of the CDR3 is 15 residues. J gave up 3 bases and V 0 bases, and 3 bases lay outside the gene matches. CDR1 and CDR2 (germline): SGHRS, YFSETQ. The CDR3, as DNA: TGCGCCAGCAGCTTGGAGGGACAGGGGCTCTACGAGCAGTACTTC. It specifies CASSLEGQGLYEQYF.

This chain connects TRBV19 to TRBJ2-3; 9 positions match TRBD1. The CDR3 has 15 amino acids. The junction had 7 bases not matched to a gene; V was cut back by 3 bases and J by 6 bases. CDR1 and CDR2 (germline): LNHDA, SQIVND (reference sequence). DNA for the CDR3: TGTGCCAGTAGTATTCCCGACAGGGGGTGGGATACGCAGTATTTT. This translates into CASSIPDRGWDTQYF.

V and J are TRBV19 and TRBJ1-2; TRBD1 matches 8 bases. Losses at the gene ends were 8 bases for V and 4 bases for J; bases not matched to a gene: 12. The CDR3 has 15 residues. From germline, CDR1 is LNHDA and CDR2 SQIVND (reference sequence). CDR3 sequence reads: CASSIQLGQAYGYTF. The DNA of the CDR3 is TGTGCCAGTTCAATTCAGCTGGGACAGGCCTATGGCTACACCTTC.

The V gene is TRBV2, the J gene TRBJ2-1; TRBD2 is a possible D gene (5 bases). The germline CDR1 and CDR2 sequences are SNHLY and FYNNEI. The CDR3 spans 12 residues. V lost 8 bases and J 0 bases, leaving 5 bases between the germline ends. CDR3 region: CASGSSYNEQFF. In DNA form, the CDR3 reads TGTGCCAGCGGGAGCTCCTACAATGAGCAGTTCTTC.

The chain employs TRBV5-4 and TRBJ2-7; 10 nucleotides align to TRBD2. Germline CDR1 SGHNT, CDR2 YYREEE (reference sequence). J gave up 0 bases and V 4 bases, and 1 base lay outside the gene matches. The CDR3 runs 14 residues. The CDR3 is CASSPSGSSYEQYF. The CDR3 coding sequence is TGTGCCAGCAGCCCTAGCGGGAGCTCCTACGAGCAGTACTTC.

This clone appeared a few times. The chain has TRBV19 and TRBJ2-3; perhaps TRBD2 as D (5 bases). The CDR3 is 12 amino acids. Between the trimmed V and J ends, which lost 0 bases and 8 bases, there was a span of 6 bases. Germline V lookup: CDR1 LNHDA, CDR2 SQIVND (reference sequence). This CDR3 is CASSIEGSTQYF. The CDR3 DNA sequence: TGTGCCAGTAGTATAGAAGGGAGTACGCAGTATTTT.

The chain is built from TRBV5-4 and TRBJ2-3, with TRBD1 identical over 9 bases. From germline, CDR1 is SGHNT and CDR2 YYREEE (reference sequence). After removal of 4 bases from V and 2 bases from J, the junction contained 2 bases not matched to a gene. The CDR3 length is 14 residues. CDR3 residues: CASSRDRDTDTQYF. The CDR3 nucleotides read TGTGCCAGCAGCCGGGACAGGGACACAGATACGCAGTATTTT.

This clone has just a few counts. The chain is built from TRBV6-1 and TRBJ1-4; D remains unclear. There are 13 residues in the CDR3. Trimming removed 3 bases at V and 10 bases at J, with 12 bases between. CDR1 and CDR2 (germline): MNHNS, SASEGT. The chain's CDR3 is CASSEVREGKLFF. The CDR3 DNA reads as TGTGCCAGCAGTGAGGTGAGGGAGGGAAAACTGTTTTTT.

This chain uses TRBV2 with TRBJ2-1; D is perhaps TRBD2 (5 bases). Germline CDR1 and CDR2: SNHLY and FYNNEI. V lost 3 bases to trimming and J lost 5 bases, with 14 bases between them. The CDR3 contains 15 residues. In DNA form, the CDR3 reads TGTGCCAGCAGTGAGATTAAGGGAGCTGACAATGAGCAGTTCTTC. Translation: CASSEIKGADNEQFF. Variable domain in full (rest from reference TRBV2 and TRBJ2-1): EPEVTQTPSHQVTQMGQEVILRCVPISNHLYFYWYRQILGQKVEFLVSFYNNEISEKSEIFDDQFSVERPDGSNFTLKIRSTKLEDSAMYFCASSEIKGADNEQFFGPGTRLTVL.

The V call is TRBV10-3, the J call TRBJ1-2; D uncertain. The CDR3 has 11 residues. Germline lookup yields CDR1 ENHRY and CDR2 SYGVKD. V lost 2 bases and J lost 7, with 5 bases in between. This CDR3 reads CAISETGGYTF. The CDR3 bases are TGTGCCATCAGTGAGACCGGTGGCTACACCTTC.